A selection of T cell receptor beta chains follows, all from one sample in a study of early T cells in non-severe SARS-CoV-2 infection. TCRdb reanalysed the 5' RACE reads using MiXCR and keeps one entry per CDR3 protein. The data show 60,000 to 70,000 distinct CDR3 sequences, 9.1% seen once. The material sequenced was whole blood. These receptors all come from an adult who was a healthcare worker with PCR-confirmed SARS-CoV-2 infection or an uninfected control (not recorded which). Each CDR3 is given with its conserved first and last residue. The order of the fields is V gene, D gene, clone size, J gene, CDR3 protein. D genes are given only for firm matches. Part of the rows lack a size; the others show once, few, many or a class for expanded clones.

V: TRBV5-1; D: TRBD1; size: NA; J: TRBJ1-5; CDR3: CASSLTGGSNQPQHF
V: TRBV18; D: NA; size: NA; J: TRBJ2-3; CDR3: CASSPANIPGPDF
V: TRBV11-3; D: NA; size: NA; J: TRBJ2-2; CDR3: CASSLSFVGRSVGTGELFF
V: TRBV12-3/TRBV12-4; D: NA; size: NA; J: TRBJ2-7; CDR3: CASRFADPLYEQYF
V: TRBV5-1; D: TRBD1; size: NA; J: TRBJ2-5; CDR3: CASSLAGNRGEETQYF
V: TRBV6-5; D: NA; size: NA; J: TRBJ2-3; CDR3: CASSPSGGVGLDTQYF
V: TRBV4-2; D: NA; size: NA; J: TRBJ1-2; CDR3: CASSLRMGDYGYTF
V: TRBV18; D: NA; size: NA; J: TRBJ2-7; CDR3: CASSPPRTTYEQYF
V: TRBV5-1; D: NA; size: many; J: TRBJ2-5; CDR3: CASSQTPGVAETQYF
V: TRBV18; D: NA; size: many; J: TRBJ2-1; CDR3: CASSNRDEQFF
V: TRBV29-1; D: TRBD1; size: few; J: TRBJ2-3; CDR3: CSVLDRVADTQYF
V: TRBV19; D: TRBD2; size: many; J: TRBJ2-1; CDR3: CASGLAGASWQFF
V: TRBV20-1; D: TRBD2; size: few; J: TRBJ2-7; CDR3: CSAGLAEYEQYF
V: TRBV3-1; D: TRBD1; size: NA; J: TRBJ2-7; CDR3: CASNRGTGGGEQYF
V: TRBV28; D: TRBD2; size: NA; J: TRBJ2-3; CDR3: CASSRRLAFSTDTQYF
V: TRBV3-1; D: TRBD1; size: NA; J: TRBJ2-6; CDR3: CASSPFGQGRTF
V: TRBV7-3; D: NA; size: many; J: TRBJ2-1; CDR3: CASSSGGGRRTNEQFF
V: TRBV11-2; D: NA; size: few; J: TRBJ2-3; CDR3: CASSFGTDTQYF
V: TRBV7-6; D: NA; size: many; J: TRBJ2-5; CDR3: CASSSRDNAQETQYF
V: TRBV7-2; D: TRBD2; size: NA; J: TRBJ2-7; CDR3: CASSLGLAGEPEEQYF
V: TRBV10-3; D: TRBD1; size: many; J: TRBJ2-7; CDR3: CAIRDRGPYEQYF